These T cell receptor beta chains were read from a single sample in a study of long-term antiretroviral therapy in people with HIV. Only in-frame clones appear in the TCRdb table, and some are missing; sequencing was by immunoSEQ multiplex PCR. Among 30,000 to 50,000 clones, around 83% were seen once, and the ten largest hold about 6%. The sequencing used unsorted PBMCs, collected 3.1 years after starting antiretroviral therapy. The receptor source for this set is a woman in her forties or fifties with HIV. Each CDR3 is given with its conserved first and last residue. Fields, in order: J gene, D gene, clone size, V gene, CDR3 DNA, CDR3 protein. D genes are given only for firm matches. Part of the rows lack a size; the others show once, few, many or a class for expanded clones.

J gene: TRBJ2-7
D gene: .
clone size: few
V gene: TRBV27
CDR3 DNA: TGTGCCAGCAGTTTGACCCTGGGCGAGCAGTACTTC
CDR3 protein: CASSLTLGEQYF

J gene: TRBJ1-2
D gene: TRBD1
clone size: .
V gene: TRBV19
CDR3 DNA: TGTGCCAGTAGTATACTGACAGGGCGGTATGGCTACACCTTC
CDR3 protein: CASSILTGRYGYTF

J gene: TRBJ1-4
D gene: .
clone size: .
V gene: TRBV21-1
CDR3 DNA: TGTGCCAGCAGCAAGGGGGCAACTAATGAAAAACTGTTTTTT
CDR3 protein: CASSKGATNEKLFF

J gene: TRBJ2-1
D gene: .
clone size: once
V gene: TRBV6-6
CDR3 DNA: TGTGCCAGCAGTTACGACCCCACCAGGGGCCAGCAGTTCTTC
CDR3 protein: CASSYDPTRGQQFF

J gene: TRBJ2-2
D gene: .
clone size: .
V gene: TRBV2
CDR3 DNA: TGTGCCAGCAGTGATGGAGGGTGGTCGACCGGGGAGCTGTTTTTT
CDR3 protein: CASSDGGWSTGELFF

J gene: TRBJ2-7
D gene: .
clone size: .
V gene: TRBV25-1
CDR3 DNA: TGTGCCAGCAGTGGCCTTGAGGAGCAGTACTTC
CDR3 protein: CASSGLEEQYF

J gene: TRBJ2-3
D gene: TRBD2
clone size: once
V gene: TRBV9
CDR3 DNA: TGTGCCAGCAGCGTAGCTACAAGCGGGGGGCCAGACCGGACGGATACGCAGTATTTT
CDR3 protein: CASSVATSGGPDRTDTQYF

J gene: TRBJ2-3
D gene: TRBD1
clone size: .
V gene: TRBV27
CDR3 DNA: TGTGCCAGCAGTTTGCGCAACCCATCACTTCGACAGGGGGGCACAGATACGCAGTATTTT
CDR3 protein: CASSLRNPSLRQGGTDTQYF

J gene: TRBJ2-7
D gene: .
clone size: .
V gene: TRBV29-1
CDR3 DNA: TGCAGCGTTGCTGGGAGCAGGGTCTACGAGCAGTACTTC
CDR3 protein: CSVAGSRVYEQYF

J gene: TRBJ2-7
D gene: TRBD1
clone size: .
V gene: TRBV7-8
CDR3 DNA: TGTGCCAGCAGCTTGAGATGGCAGGGGGCAGACGAGCAGTACTTC
CDR3 protein: CASSLRWQGADEQYF

J gene: TRBJ2-2
D gene: .
clone size: .
V gene: TRBV5-1
CDR3 DNA: TGCGCCAGCAGCTTGGAGGCAGATGCCGGGGAGCTGTTTTTT
CDR3 protein: CASSLEADAGELFF

J gene: TRBJ1-2
D gene: .
clone size: .
V gene: TRBV27
CDR3 DNA: TGTGCCAGCAGCCCCATCGGTAACTATGGCTACACCTTC
CDR3 protein: CASSPIGNYGYTF

J gene: TRBJ2-3
D gene: .
clone size: .
V gene: TRBV6-1
CDR3 DNA: TGTGCCAGCAGGAGCACAGATACGCAGTATTTT
CDR3 protein: CASRSTDTQYF

J gene: TRBJ1-4
D gene: .
clone size: .
V gene: TRBV5-1
CDR3 DNA: TGCGCCAGCAGCTTGGGGCAGGTGGGGGAAAAACTGTTTTTT
CDR3 protein: CASSLGQVGEKLFF

J gene: TRBJ1-6
D gene: TRBD1
clone size: few
V gene: TRBV25-1
CDR3 DNA: TGTGCCAGCAGTGAATGGGACAGGCTTAATTCACCCCTCCACTTT
CDR3 protein: CASSEWDRLNSPLHF

J gene: TRBJ1-2
D gene: .
clone size: .
V gene: TRBV23-1
CDR3 DNA: TGCGCCAGCAGTCCGAACAGGGACTATGGCTACACCTTC
CDR3 protein: CASSPNRDYGYTF

J gene: TRBJ1-5
D gene: .
clone size: once
V gene: TRBV6-1
CDR3 DNA: TGTGCCAGCAGTTTTCCCAGGGTTACTCAGCCCCAGCATTTT
CDR3 protein: CASSFPRVTQPQHF

J gene: TRBJ1-5
D gene: TRBD1
clone size: .
V gene: TRBV6-5
CDR3 DNA: TGTGCCAGCAAAGAACAGGGGATGAGCAATCAGCCCCAGCATTTT
CDR3 protein: CASKEQGMSNQPQHF

J gene: TRBJ2-7
D gene: .
clone size: .
V gene: TRBV5-1
CDR3 DNA: TGCGCCAGCACCCGGAGGGGCAGGGCCTACGAGCAGTACTTC
CDR3 protein: CASTRRGRAYEQYF

J gene: TRBJ1-2
D gene: TRBD1
clone size: .
V gene: TRBV10-2
CDR3 DNA: TGCGCCAGCCATACGGGACAGGGGATGGATGGCTACACCTTC
CDR3 protein: CASHTGQGMDGYTF

J gene: TRBJ2-1
D gene: TRBD2
clone size: .
V gene: TRBV12-5
CDR3 DNA: TGTGCTAGTGGTTTGGTAGCGGGGGCCTCGAAGCAGTTCTTC
CDR3 protein: CASGLVAGASKQFF

J gene: TRBJ2-7
D gene: .
clone size: .
V gene: TRBV5-1
CDR3 DNA: TGCGCCAGCAGCTTGGGGCTCCGACAGACGAGGAACCACGAGCAGTACTTC
CDR3 protein: CASSLGLRQTRNHEQYF

J gene: TRBJ1-2
D gene: .
clone size: few
V gene: TRBV10-3
CDR3 DNA: TGTGCCATCAGCAGGGACGGAAGACCTAACTATGGCTACACCTTC
CDR3 protein: CAISRDGRPNYGYTF

J gene: TRBJ2-1
D gene: .
clone size: once
V gene: TRBV28
CDR3 DNA: TGTGCCAGCAGCTTACACAGGGGGGGCCTCTCCTACAATGAGCAGTTCTTC
CDR3 protein: CASSLHRGGLSYNEQFF

J gene: TRBJ1-1
D gene: TRBD1
clone size: .
V gene: TRBV18
CDR3 DNA: TGTGCCAGCTCACGCGACAGGGAGAACACTGAAGCTTTCTTT
CDR3 protein: CASSRDRENTEAFF

J gene: TRBJ1-6
D gene: TRBD1
clone size: .
V gene: TRBV30
CDR3 DNA: TGTGCCTGGAGTGCGGGACAGGATAATTCACCCCTCCACTTT
CDR3 protein: CAWSAGQDNSPLHF

J gene: TRBJ1-4
D gene: .
clone size: .
V gene: TRBV5-1
CDR3 DNA: TGCGCCAGCAGCTTAACGGGGCCACCAACTAATGAAAAACTGTTTTTT
CDR3 protein: CASSLTGPPTNEKLFF

J gene: TRBJ2-2
D gene: .
clone size: .
V gene: TRBV6-5
CDR3 DNA: TGTGCCAGCAGTTACTTTATAGACACCGGGGAGCTGTTTTTT
CDR3 protein: CASSYFIDTGELFF

J gene: TRBJ1-2
D gene: .
clone size: .
V gene: TRBV7-9
CDR3 DNA: TGTGCCAGCAGCCTACAGGGACCTCATGGCTACACCTTC
CDR3 protein: CASSLQGPHGYTF

J gene: TRBJ1-1
D gene: .
clone size: .
V gene: TRBV11-2
CDR3 DNA: TGTGCCAGCGAGGCGGGTAGAAAGACTGAAGCTTTCTTT
CDR3 protein: CASEAGRKTEAFF

J gene: TRBJ1-6
D gene: .
clone size: .
V gene: TRBV5-1
CDR3 DNA: TGCGCCAGCAGCTTGGAAGGTGGGGCGCAGAATTCACCCCTCCACTTT
CDR3 protein: CASSLEGGAQNSPLHF

J gene: TRBJ1-4
D gene: TRBD1
clone size: few
V gene: TRBV14
CDR3 DNA: TGTGCCAGCAGCCAAGATCGGGGAAGGACAGGGGGACGGGAAAAACTGTTTTTT
CDR3 protein: CASSQDRGRTGGREKLFF

J gene: TRBJ2-1
D gene: TRBD1
clone size: .
V gene: TRBV15
CDR3 DNA: TGTGCCACCAGCAGAGAGGGACAGTGGGTCAATGAGCAGTTCTTC
CDR3 protein: CATSREGQWVNEQFF

J gene: TRBJ2-5
D gene: .
clone size: .
V gene: TRBV6-5
CDR3 DNA: TGTGCCAGCAGTTACGCGGAGGGGGAAGAGAGGGAGACCCAGTACTTC
CDR3 protein: CASSYAEGEERETQYF

J gene: TRBJ2-6
D gene: .
clone size: .
V gene: TRBV5-4
CDR3 DNA: TGTGCCAGCAGCCGTCGGGACTCTGGGGCCAACGTCCTGACTTTC
CDR3 protein: CASSRRDSGANVLTF

J gene: TRBJ1-2
D gene: TRBD1
clone size: .
V gene: TRBV7-9
CDR3 DNA: TGTGCCAGCCACAGGGGGGGGAACTATGGCTACACCTTC
CDR3 protein: CASHRGGNYGYTF

J gene: TRBJ1-2
D gene: .
clone size: .
V gene: TRBV6-5
CDR3 DNA: TGTGCCAGCAGTTCCCCGGGGGGACACTATGGCTACACCTTC
CDR3 protein: CASSSPGGHYGYTF

J gene: TRBJ2-1
D gene: .
clone size: .
V gene: TRBV7-9
CDR3 DNA: TGTGCCAGCAGCTCACAGGGATTTGAGCAGTTCTTC
CDR3 protein: CASSSQGFEQFF

J gene: TRBJ1-2
D gene: .
clone size: .
V gene: TRBV4-1
CDR3 DNA: TGCGCCAGCAGCCAAACGGGAGGCCGGAAATACGGCTACACCTTC
CDR3 protein: CASSQTGGRKYGYTF

J gene: TRBJ2-4
D gene: .
clone size: .
V gene: TRBV5-1
CDR3 DNA: TGCGCCAGCAGCTTGCGGGGTGATGCCAAAAACATTCAGTACTTC
CDR3 protein: CASSLRGDAKNIQYF

J gene: TRBJ2-7
D gene: .
clone size: .
V gene: TRBV10-3
CDR3 DNA: TGTGCCATCAGTGAGTCTGGAGCCCCTTACGAGCAGTACTTC
CDR3 protein: CAISESGAPYEQYF

J gene: TRBJ1-5
D gene: .
clone size: .
V gene: TRBV6-1
CDR3 DNA: TGTGCCAGCAGCGGGGACCGCAATCAGCCCCAGCATTTT
CDR3 protein: CASSGDRNQPQHF

J gene: TRBJ1-6
D gene: .
clone size: .
V gene: TRBV2
CDR3 DNA: TGTGCCAGCGTAGCCTTGGGGAATTCACCCCTCCACTTT
CDR3 protein: CASVALGNSPLHF

J gene: TRBJ1-1
D gene: .
clone size: .
V gene: TRBV27
CDR3 DNA: TGTGCCAGCAGTTTCGGGGCTCCTGACACTGAAGCTTTCTTT
CDR3 protein: CASSFGAPDTEAFF

J gene: TRBJ2-7
D gene: .
clone size: .
V gene: TRBV21-1
CDR3 DNA: TGTGCCAGCAGCAAATCATACAGGGGCTACGAGCAGTACTTC
CDR3 protein: CASSKSYRGYEQYF

J gene: TRBJ2-5
D gene: .
clone size: .
V gene: TRBV4-1
CDR3 DNA: TGCGCCAGCAGCCAAGTCGGGGCAGGGGAAGAGACCCAGTACTTC
CDR3 protein: CASSQVGAGEETQYF

J gene: TRBJ2-3
D gene: TRBD2
clone size: .
V gene: TRBV27
CDR3 DNA: TGTGCCAGCAGTTTGGGGACTAAGACAGATACGCAGTATTTT
CDR3 protein: CASSLGTKTDTQYF

J gene: TRBJ1-4
D gene: TRBD1
clone size: .
V gene: TRBV27
CDR3 DNA: TGTGCCAGCAGTTTATTAGGGACAGGGACGATCGACGCTGAAAAACTGTTTTTT
CDR3 protein: CASSLLGTGTIDAEKLFF